This T cell receptor beta chain stems from a study of cytomegalovirus exposure and HLA in healthy donors. The overall study: The approximately 720 first-cohort repertoires and the 95 to 150 validation repertoires shared the same platform, a later analysis reported.

The method was immunoSEQ multiplex PCR; TCRdb's version includes in-frame clones alone and lacks a portion of them. Of fewer than 200,000 clones listed, around 85% are singletons. With 0 bases removed from V and 8 bases from J, the gap between germline ends came to 17 bases. The CDR3 runs 15 residues. The V gene's germline CDR1 is SGHRS and CDR2 YFSETQ. This receptor was identified in a man aged 18-30 years in good health and CMV-seropositive. The specimen sequenced was PBMCs. The V gene is TRBV5-1, the J gene TRBJ1-2, with D possibly matching TRBD1 (6 bases). The CDR3 DNA sequence: TGCGCCAGCAGCTTGGGGGGGCCGGGTGTAGAAGGCTACACCTTC. Encoded protein: CASSLGGPGVEGYTF.